In this sample, the clone carrying this TCR beta chain turned up a few times. Antigen unknown. TCRdb re-derived calls from the reads in MiXCR, one entry per CDR3 protein. The sample includes 160,000 or so distinct CDR3 sequences, 20% to 25% of them seen just once. Germline V lookup: CDR1 SEHNR, CDR2 FQNEAQ (reference sequence). This CDR3 is 13 amino acids long. V lost 5 bases and J lost 3, with 11 bases in between. This entry comes from a study of T cell repertoires in cytomegalovirus infection. Study-wide context: As its CMV epitopes, the study selected recently identified HLA-C-restricted and well-studied HLA-B-restricted targets. Through public TCR beta signatures, both CMV infection and matching HLA type were indicated.

The chain couples TRBV7-9 to TRBJ2-7, with D uncertain. This TCR was recovered from a human donor in good health (CMV status not recorded). Some clones in this sample may be carry-over from other donors' samples. The material was CD8+ T cells from cultured PBMCs, obtained from culture after CMV antigen stimulation. The CDR3 nucleotides read TGTGCCAGCAGCCGCCCGGGTGACTACGAGCAGTACTTC. This encodes CASSRPGDYEQYF.